These 13 T cell receptor beta chains share one sample of origin, sequenced in a study of blood T cell repertoires in COVID-19. Libraries were prepared by immunoSEQ multiplex PCR; TCRdb keeps only in-frame clonotypes and omits some of them. Of 40,000 to 60,000 clones in the sample, 80% to 90% were seen once. The specimen sequenced was peripheral blood. The receptors were gathered from a human donor in a cohort sampled during active COVID-19.

V usage is TRBV4-3 and J usage is TRBJ1-6; TRBD1 matches at 8 bases. This CDR3 is built from 16 residues. After removal of 0 bases from V and 8 bases from J, the junction contained 6 bases not matched to a gene. CDR1 and CDR2 (germline): LGHNA, YSLEER. The CDR3 bases are TGCGCCAGCAGCCAAGATTTGAGACAGGGGCATTCACCCCTCCACTTT. Residues: CASSQDLRQGHSPLHF.

CDR3 DNA: TGTGCCACCAGCAGAGATGACCGGAGAGAAAAACTGTTTTTT. The encoded protein is CATSRDDRREKLFF. This chain links TRBV15 with TRBJ1-4; D not resolved. Germline values: CDR1 LNHNV, CDR2 YYDKDF (reference sequence). The CDR3 is made up of 14 amino acids. Trimming took off 0 bases at V and 8 bases at J, with 10 bases between the two ends.

The chain has TRBV2 and TRBJ1-1; TRBD1 might be the D (5 bases). This CDR3 comprises 15 residues. Germline CDR1 is SNHLY and CDR2 is FYNNEI. V lost 5 bases, J lost 6 bases, and 19 bases lay in between. The CDR3 DNA reads TGTGCCAGCAGTACCCCGGCCATCGGGGGGGCTGAAGCTTTCTTT. Protein product: CASSTPAIGGAEAFF.

The V gene is TRBV3-1 (or the pseudogene TRBV3-2), the J gene TRBJ2-3; 9 bases match TRBD2. With 3 bases clipped from V and 6 bases from J, the junction kept 10 bases outside the gene matches. The CDR3 extends over 16 amino acids. Germline V CDR1 and CDR2: LGHDT, YNNKEL (reference sequence). The CDR3 protein is CASSHGTSRRGDTQYF. CDR3 bases: TGTGCCAGCAGCCATGGGACTAGCCGCAGGGGTGATACGCAGTATTTT.

Details on this clone: Germline and junction disagree at one end, which may indicate a read error. This chain uses TRBV7-8 with TRBJ2-1, with TRBD1 matching over 11 bases. The CDR3 runs 14 residues. Germline V gene data show CDR1 as SGHVS and CDR2 as FQNEAQ. CDR3 DNA sequence: TGTGCCAGCTCCTGGACAGGGGGCTACGATGAGCAGTTCTTC. It specifies CASSWTGGYDEQFF.

The rearrangement joins TRBV6-2 or TRBV6-3 to TRBJ1-5; 7 bases match TRBD1. Germline CDR1 MNHEY, CDR2 SVGEGT. This CDR3 region has 13 residues. V lost 5 bases and J lost 2; bases outside the gene matches: 0. The CDR3 DNA sequence: TGTGCCAGCAGTGACAGGGGCAATCAGCCCCAGCATTTT. It encodes CASSDRGNQPQHF.

The chain is built from TRBV28 and TRBJ2-7; 8 bases are shared with TRBD1. The CDR3 spans 13 residues. Trimming cost V 8 bases and J 3 bases; bases outside gene matches: 6. The germline CDR1 and CDR2 sequences are MDHEN and SYDVKM. CDR3 in DNA: TGTGCCAGCGCAGCAGGGGGCAGCTACGAGCAGTACTTC. Amino acid sequence: CASAAGGSYEQYF.

This clone was observed once. The chain recombines TRBV10-1 with TRBJ2-1; 12 nucleotides agree with TRBD2. This CDR3 contains 16 residues. V gave up 4 bases and J gave up 4 bases; unmatched junction bases: 5. Germline CDR1 WNHNN, CDR2 SYGVQD (reference sequence). The CDR3 DNA is TGCGCCAGCAGTGCCTTACTAGCGGGAGGATACAATGAGCAGTTCTTC. Translating it yields CASSALLAGGYNEQFF.

V is TRBV15 and J is TRBJ2-2, with 9 bases identical to TRBD1. Germline CDR1 LNHNV, CDR2 YYDKDF (reference sequence). V shed 6 bases, J shed 7 bases, and the junction held 9 bases outside the gene matches. The CDR3 spans 15 residues. Written as DNA, the CDR3 is TGTGCCACCAGGGGCCCGGGACAGGGAGTCGGGGAGCTGTTTTTT. This translates into CATRGPGQGVGELFF.

The chain joins TRBV28 to TRBJ2-1; TRBD2 matches at 7 bases. Germline-derived CDR1 and CDR2 are MDHEN and SYDVKM. Trimming removed 8 bases from V and 4 bases from J; junction bases left unmatched: 8. The CDR3 length is 14 residues. The CDR3 sequence: CASVTSGIYNEQFF. CDR3 nucleotide sequence: TGTGCCAGCGTGACCAGCGGGATTTACAATGAGCAGTTCTTC.

This clone was counted once. V gene TRBV24-1 combines with J gene TRBJ2-1; TRBD2 aligns across 9 bases. V shed 1 base and J 5 bases; nucleotides not matched to a gene: 8. The CDR3 is 17 residues long. Per germline, CDR1 KGHDR and CDR2 SFDVKD. The CDR3 DNA is TGTGCCACCAGTGATTTTCGGGAGCGGGGGGTGGACAATGAGCAGTTCTTC. Protein: CATSDFRERGVDNEQFF.

This chain links TRBV5-4 with TRBJ2-3; 7 bases map to TRBD1. Trimming removed 4 bases from V and 0 bases from J; junction bases left unmatched: 8. Germline CDR1 SGHNT, CDR2 YYREEE (reference sequence). The CDR3 sequence is 16 residues long. The CDR3 nucleotides are TGTGCCAGCAGCCCCCCCGGACAGGAAAGCACAGATACGCAGTATTTT. Encoded protein: CASSPPGQESTDTQYF.

The sample holds a few counts of this clone. CDR3 DNA sequence: TGTGCCAGCAGCTTAGGCGGACAGGGGAATTCACCCCTCCACTTT. Encoded protein: CASSLGGQGNSPLHF. The chain has TRBV7-2 and TRBJ1-6, with 9 bases matching TRBD1. V gave up 1 base and J gave up 7 bases; unmatched junction bases: 2. The CDR3 spans 15 residues. CDR1 is SGHTA, CDR2 FQGNSA, per germline.